This T cell receptor (beta chain) was retrieved from a study of blood T cells in healthy people across ages. Study observations and caveats: The diversity estimates, figures obtained from one million T cells, were considered underestimates.

For the second PCR, which ran for about 7 to 11 cycles, a sample-barcoded 5' primer and a J-beta primer mix were used. From the 5' RACE reads, TCRdb called clonotypes with MiXCR, one entry per CDR3 protein. Altogether some 930,000 distinct CDR3 sequences are present, just under 30% being singletons, with the ten largest covering roughly a tenth. This clonotype has just a few counts. The target antigen is unknown. After removal of 2 bases from V and 5 bases from J, the junction contained 10 bases not matched to a gene. The CDR3 length is 16 residues. Germline V CDR1 and CDR2: LGHDT, YNNKEL (reference sequence). These data were also filed under a second study, of T cells of mothers and their children. From that second work: Slightly, though not significantly, more overlap was seen in related than in unrelated mother-child pairs.

This clonotype was obtained from a woman in her 40s in good health. The chain has TRBV3-1 and TRBJ2-5; 8 nucleotides align to TRBD2. Sequencing was done on a sample of blood. CDR3 sequence: CASSQRKGTRKETQYF. CDR3 in DNA: TGTGCCAGCAGCCAAAGGAAGGGGACTAGAAAGGAGACCCAGTACTTC.